A selection of T cell receptor beta chains follows, all from one sample in a study of shared clonotypes between healthy human individuals. Repertoires were generated with immunoSEQ multiplex PCR, while TCRdb's copy carries only in-frame clones and drops some. The table includes a few million clones, roughly 95% detected once. The specimen was naive CD4+ T cells sorted from blood. These receptors were obtained from a man in his late teens or twenties in good health. CDR3s include the opening cysteine and the closing phenylalanine or tryptophan. A D gene is named only where the DNA matches it firmly. For some rows the clone size is stated as once, few or many, or as a class when expanded; others skip it.

V gene: TRBV6-6
D gene: TRBD1
clone size: NA
CDR3 protein: CASSYLQGEQYF

V gene: TRBV4-2
D gene: NA
clone size: NA
CDR3 protein: CASSHHRVHEQYF

V gene: TRBV11-2
D gene: NA
clone size: NA
CDR3 protein: CASSLDVDVGNTEAFF

V gene: TRBV10-2
D gene: NA
clone size: NA
CDR3 protein: CASSDYVLGGRETQYF

V gene: TRBV18
D gene: TRBD1
clone size: NA
CDR3 protein: CASSPPGQGSGELFF

V gene: TRBV30
D gene: NA
clone size: NA
CDR3 protein: CAWSENQQGIREQYF

V gene: TRBV5-7
D gene: TRBD1
clone size: NA
CDR3 protein: CASSWGQGKICFLYGYTF

V gene: TRBV12-1
D gene: NA
clone size: NA
CDR3 protein: CASSPPGEKLFF

V gene: TRBV6-5
D gene: NA
clone size: once
CDR3 protein: CASSSLVTGSDTQYF

V gene: TRBV10-1
D gene: TRBD1
clone size: few
CDR3 protein: CASSAGTVALEGYTF

V gene: TRBV4-3
D gene: TRBD2
clone size: NA
CDR3 protein: CASRLAGGHTGELFF